This T cell receptor (beta chain) was sequenced for a study of cytotoxic CD8 clonotypes in ibrutinib-treated CLL. Study-wide results and caveats: Public clonotypes showed up rarely, and on treatment they shrank or held steady. The clonality went up when patients responded to ibrutinib and dropped back toward baseline at progression.

Germline V gives CDR1 LNHNV, CDR2 YYDKDF (reference sequence). The V end was cut by 2 bases, the J end by 0 bases, with 10 bases between. This CDR3 is 15 amino acids long. Cryopreserved PBMCs provided around 2.2 micrograms of genomic DNA for the TCR beta libraries. TCRdb's table, derived via immunoSEQ multiplex PCR, lists solely in-frame clones and lacks some. The sample has about 330,000 clones; 67% are singletons. Points on this clone: The target antigen is unknown.

The origin of this receptor is a human donor with chronic lymphocytic leukemia. The chain joins TRBV15 to TRBJ1-2; D not resolved. The sequences come from PBMCs, collected after 36 months of ibrutinib treatment. The CDR3 DNA reads TGTGCCACCAGCAGAAGGCCCCCGGCTAACTATGGCTACACCTTC. This gives the protein CATSRRPPANYGYTF.